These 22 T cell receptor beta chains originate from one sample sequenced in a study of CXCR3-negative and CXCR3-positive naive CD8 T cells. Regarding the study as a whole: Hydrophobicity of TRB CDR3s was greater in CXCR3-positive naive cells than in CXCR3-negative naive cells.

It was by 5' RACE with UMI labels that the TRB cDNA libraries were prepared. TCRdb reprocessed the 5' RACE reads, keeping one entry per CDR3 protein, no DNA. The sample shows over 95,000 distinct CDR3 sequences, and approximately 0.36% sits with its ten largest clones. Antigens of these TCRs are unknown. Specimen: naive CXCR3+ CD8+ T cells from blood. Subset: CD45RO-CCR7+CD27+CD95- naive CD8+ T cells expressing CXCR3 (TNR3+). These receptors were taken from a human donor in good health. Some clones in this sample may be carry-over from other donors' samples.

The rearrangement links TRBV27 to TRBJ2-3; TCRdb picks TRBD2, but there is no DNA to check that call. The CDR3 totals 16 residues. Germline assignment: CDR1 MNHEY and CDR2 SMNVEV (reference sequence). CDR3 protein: CASSSGLAGGTDTQYF.

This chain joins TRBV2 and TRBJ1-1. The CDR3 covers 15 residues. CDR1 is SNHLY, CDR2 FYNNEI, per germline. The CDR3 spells CASSKTTVVNTEAFF.

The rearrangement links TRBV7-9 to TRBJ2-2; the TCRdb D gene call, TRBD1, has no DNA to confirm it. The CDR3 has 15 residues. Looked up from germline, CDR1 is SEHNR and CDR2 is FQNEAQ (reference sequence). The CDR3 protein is CASSLKGGDTGELFF.

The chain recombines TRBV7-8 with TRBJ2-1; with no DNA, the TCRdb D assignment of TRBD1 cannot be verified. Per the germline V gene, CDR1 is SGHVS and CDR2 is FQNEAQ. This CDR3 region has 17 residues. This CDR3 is CASSLFVGGSSYNEQFF.

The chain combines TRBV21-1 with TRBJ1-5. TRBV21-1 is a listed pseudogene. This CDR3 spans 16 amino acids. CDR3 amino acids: CDKAPGMPPSNQPQHF.

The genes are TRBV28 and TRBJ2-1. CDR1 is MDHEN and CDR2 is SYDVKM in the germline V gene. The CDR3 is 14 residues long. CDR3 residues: CASSRGQPYNEQFF.

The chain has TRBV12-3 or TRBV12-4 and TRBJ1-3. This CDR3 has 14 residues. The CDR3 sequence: CASSSQGAGNTIYF.

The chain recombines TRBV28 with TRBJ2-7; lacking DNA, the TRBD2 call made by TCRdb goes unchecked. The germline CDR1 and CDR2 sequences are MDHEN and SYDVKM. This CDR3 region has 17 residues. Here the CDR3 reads CASSLTPGSREGPEQYF.

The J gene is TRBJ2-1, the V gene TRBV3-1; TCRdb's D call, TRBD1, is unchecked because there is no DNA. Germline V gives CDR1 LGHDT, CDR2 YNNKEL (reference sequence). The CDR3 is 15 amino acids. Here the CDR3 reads CASSQGQGLLDEQFF.

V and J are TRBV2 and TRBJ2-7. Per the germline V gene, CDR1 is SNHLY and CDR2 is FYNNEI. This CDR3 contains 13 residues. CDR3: CASSEGSAYEQYF.

The CDR3 region is CASSQGGGLNPTYNEQFF. The genes are TRBV4-1 and TRBJ2-1; TCRdb returns TRBD2, unconfirmable since there is no DNA. The CDR3 consists of 18 residues. Germline values: CDR1 MGHRA, CDR2 YSYEKL.

This chain's CDR3 is CASSLQGTSPLHF. This chain connects TRBV7-6 to TRBJ1-6; the D call of TRBD1 rests on TCRdb alone, since no DNA is present to check it. Per the germline V gene, CDR1 is SGHVS and CDR2 is FNYEAQ. This CDR3 contains 13 residues.

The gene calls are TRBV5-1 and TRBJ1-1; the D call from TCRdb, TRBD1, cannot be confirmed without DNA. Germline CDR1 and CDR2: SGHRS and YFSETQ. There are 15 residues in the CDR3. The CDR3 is CASSLVEGAQTEAFF.

The CDR3: CASREGFAPYNEQFF. The chain combines TRBV12-3 or TRBV12-4 with TRBJ2-1; TCRdb designates TRBD2, a call that cannot be tested without DNA. The CDR3 is made up of 15 amino acids.

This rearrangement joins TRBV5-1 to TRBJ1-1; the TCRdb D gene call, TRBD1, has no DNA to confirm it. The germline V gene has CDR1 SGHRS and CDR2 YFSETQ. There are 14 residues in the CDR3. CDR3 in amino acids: CASSLGHMNTEAFF. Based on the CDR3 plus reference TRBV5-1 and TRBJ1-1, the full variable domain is KAGVTQTPRYLIKTRGQQVTLSCSPISGHRSVSWYQQTPGQGLQFLFEYFSETQRNKGNFPGRFSGRQFSNSRSEMNVSTLELGDSALYLCASSLGHMNTEAFFGQGTRLTVV.

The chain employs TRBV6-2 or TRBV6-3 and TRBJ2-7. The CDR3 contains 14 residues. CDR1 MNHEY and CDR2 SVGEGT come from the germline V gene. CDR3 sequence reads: CASSYSGYSYEQYF.

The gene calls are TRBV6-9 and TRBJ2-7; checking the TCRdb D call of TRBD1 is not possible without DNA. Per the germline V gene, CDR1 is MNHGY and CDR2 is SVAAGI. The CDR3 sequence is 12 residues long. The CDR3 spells CAVDSTSELKYF.

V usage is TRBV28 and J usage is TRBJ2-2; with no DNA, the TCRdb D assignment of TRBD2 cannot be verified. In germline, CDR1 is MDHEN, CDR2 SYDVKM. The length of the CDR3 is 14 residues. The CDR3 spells CASSWLAGTGELFF.

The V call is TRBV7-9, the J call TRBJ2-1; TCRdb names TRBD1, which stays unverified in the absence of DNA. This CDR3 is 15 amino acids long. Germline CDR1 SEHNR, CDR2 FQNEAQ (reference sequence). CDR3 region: CASSLVTGAYNEQFF.

CDR3 region: CASSMGSDNEQFF. The V and J genes are TRBV5-6 and TRBJ2-1. The CDR3 sequence is 13 residues long. Per the germline V gene, CDR1 is SGHDT and CDR2 is YYEEEE.

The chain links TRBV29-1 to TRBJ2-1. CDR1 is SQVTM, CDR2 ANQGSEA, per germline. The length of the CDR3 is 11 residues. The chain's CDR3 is CSVVRELEQFF.

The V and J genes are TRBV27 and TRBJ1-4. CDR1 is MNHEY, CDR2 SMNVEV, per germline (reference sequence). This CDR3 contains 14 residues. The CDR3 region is CASSGRGWAEKLFF.